These 10 T cell receptor beta chains were all obtained from the same sample, sequenced in a study of T-cell reconstitution after alpha-beta-depleted transplantation in children (TCRdb year 2016). Library preparation was by PCR. Reads for this sample came from an Illumina HiSeq 2500. Molecular barcoding was employed in the preparation of TCR libraries, with unique molecular identifiers being used to normalize TCRbeta repertoire quantification. TCRdb reanalyzed the raw reads on its own, using fastp at Q25 for trimming and MiXCR for clone calling, and kept in-frame beta chains. When rows share a CDR3 protein, they turn into one entry using the most common DNA and genes. The sample table contains 70,000 to 100,000 distinct CDR3 sequences; only one count was recorded for over 9% of them. Of the sample, about 15% is held by the ten largest clones. The specimen was PBMCs from the stem cell graft donor, collected from the stem cell graft. The receptor set was obtained from a human donor who donated a stem cell graft to a child with inherited bone marrow failure.

This clonotype was seen repeatedly, ten times or more. V gene TRBV4-3 combines with J gene TRBJ2-7, with a possible D match to TRBD2 (5 bases). Trimming left V 1 base short and J 1 base short, with 17 bases between. The CDR3 totals 17 residues. The germline CDR1 and CDR2 sequences are LGHNA and YSLEER. The CDR3 DNA is TGCGCCAGCAGCCAAGGATTAGACTACCTTAATTCCTACGAGCAGTACTTC. The encoded protein is CASSQGLDYLNSYEQYF.

This clonotype came up many times. The chain carries TRBV19 and TRBJ2-1; 7 bases fit TRBD1. The length of the CDR3 is 15 residues. Germline V gives CDR1 LNHDA, CDR2 SQIVND (reference sequence). Trimming at V came to 1 base and at J to 4 bases, leaving 4 bases not matched to a gene. The DNA for the CDR3 is TGTGCCAGTAGTATAGGGGACAGCTTATACAATGAGCAGTTCTTC. It encodes CASSIGDSLYNEQFF.

CDR3 region: CLTGGITEQYF. CDR3 coding DNA: TGTTTGACAGGGGGCATCACCGAGCAGTACTTC. This rearrangement joins TRBV12-3 or TRBV12-4 to TRBJ2-7; TRBD1 agrees at 10 bases. The CDR3 consists of 11 residues.

This clonotype came up many times. The chain links TRBV5-1 to TRBJ2-7; D might be TRBD2 (7 bases). The CDR3 covers 16 residues. Germline CDR1 reads SGHRS; CDR2 reads YFSETQ. The V end was cut by 3 bases, the J end by 4 bases, with 20 bases between. The CDR3 coding sequence is TGCGCCAGCAGCTCTGCGGGGGCTAGCCATTCATACGAGCAGTACTTC. It yields the protein CASSSAGASHSYEQYF.

This clonotype has at least ten counts. The V and J genes are TRBV25-1 and TRBJ2-3, with TRBD2 matching over 12 bases. This CDR3 contains 14 residues. The germline CDR1 and CDR2 sequences are MGHDK and SYGVNS. V lost 7 bases to trimming and J lost 7 bases; unmatched junction nucleotides: 6. CDR3 DNA sequence: TGTGCCAGCACTAGCGGGAGGGCGATAAATACGCAGTATTTT. It encodes CASTSGRAINTQYF.

The chain recombines TRBV7-9 with TRBJ1-2; D is unclear. Germline V gene lookup returns CDR1 SEHNR and CDR2 FQNEAQ (reference sequence). V was shortened by 2 bases and J by 4 bases, with 11 bases between the two germline ends. This CDR3 spans 14 amino acids. CDR3 sequence reads: CASSLPPKRYGYTF. CDR3 sequence (DNA): TGTGCCAGCAGCTTACCACCCAAGCGCTATGGCTACACCTTC. The variable domain in full, completed from reference TRBV7-9 and TRBJ1-2, reads DTGVSQNPRHKITKRGQNVTFRCDPISEHNRLYWYRQTLGQGPEFLTYFQNEAQLEKSRLLSDRFSAERPKGSFSTLEIQRTEQGDSAMYLCASSLPPKRYGYTFGSGTRLTVV.

This clonotype occurred many times. The V and J genes are TRBV11-2 and TRBJ1-1; no reliable D call. V was pared by 2 bases and J by 1 base, with 14 bases between. The germline CDR1 and CDR2 sequences are SGHAT and FQNNGV. This CDR3 has 16 amino acids. Here the CDR3 DNA reads TGTGCCAGCAGCTTACCTGCTGCAGCCCCGAACACTGAAGCTTTCTTT. Translated: CASSLPAAAPNTEAFF.

This clonotype was detected ten times or more. The chain joins TRBV4-3 to TRBJ1-6; D might be TRBD1 (6 bases). CDR1 LGHNA and CDR2 YSLEER come from the germline V gene. V was trimmed by 0 bases and J by 8 bases, leaving 8 bases between them. CDR3 length equals 14 residues. CDR3 region: CASSQEKGDSPLHF. The CDR3 coding sequence is TGCGCCAGCAGCCAAGAAAAGGGGGATTCACCCCTCCACTTT.

This clonotype was counted a few times. This rearrangement joins TRBV7-2 to TRBJ2-5; 11 bases line up with TRBD1. Losses at the gene ends were 6 bases for V and 2 bases for J; bases not matched to a gene: 2. CDR1 SGHTA and CDR2 FQGNSA come from the germline V gene. The CDR3 covers 14 residues. The CDR3 nucleotides are TGTGCCAGCAGGGGGGACAGGGGGCAAGAGACCCAGTACTTC. Residues: CASRGDRGQETQYF. The entire variable domain, with the rest obtained from reference TRBV7-2 and TRBJ2-5, is as follows: GAGVSQSPSNKVTEKGKDVELRCDPISGHTALYWYRQSLGQGLEFLIYFQGNSAPDKSGLPSDRFSAERTGGSVSTLTIQRTQQEDSAVYLCASRGDRGQETQYFGPGTRLLVL.

This clonotype was observed a few times. The rearrangement links TRBV10-3 to TRBJ2-2; 9 bases line up with TRBD1. Germline CDR1 ENHRY, CDR2 SYGVKD. V was clipped by 3 bases and J by 1 base; unmatched bases: 3. The CDR3 loop spans 16 amino acids. CDR3 coding DNA: TGTGCCATCAGTGAAGGGACAGGGAAGAACACCGGGGAGCTGTTTTTT. As protein: CAISEGTGKNTGELFF.